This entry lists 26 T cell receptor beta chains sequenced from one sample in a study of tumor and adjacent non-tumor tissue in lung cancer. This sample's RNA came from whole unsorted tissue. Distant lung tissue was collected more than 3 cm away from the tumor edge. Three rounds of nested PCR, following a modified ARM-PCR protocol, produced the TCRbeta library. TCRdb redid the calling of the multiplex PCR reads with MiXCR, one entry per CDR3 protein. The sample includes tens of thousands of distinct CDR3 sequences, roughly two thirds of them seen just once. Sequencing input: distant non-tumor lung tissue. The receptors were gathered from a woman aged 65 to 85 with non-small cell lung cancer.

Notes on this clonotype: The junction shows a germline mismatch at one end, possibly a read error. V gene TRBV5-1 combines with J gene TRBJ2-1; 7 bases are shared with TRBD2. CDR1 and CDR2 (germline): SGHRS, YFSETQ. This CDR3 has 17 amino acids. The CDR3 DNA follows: TGCGCCAGCAGCAAAAGTAGCGGGCCCAGCTCCTACAATGAGCAGCCCTTC. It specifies CASSKSSGPSSYNEQPF.

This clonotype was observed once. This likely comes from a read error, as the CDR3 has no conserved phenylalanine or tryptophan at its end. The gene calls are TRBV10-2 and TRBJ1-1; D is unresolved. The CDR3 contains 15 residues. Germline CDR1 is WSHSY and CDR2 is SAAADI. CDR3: CVSSEWSTLNTQAFL. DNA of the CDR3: TGCGTCAGCAGTGAGTGGAGCACTCTGAACACTCAAGCTTTCTTA.

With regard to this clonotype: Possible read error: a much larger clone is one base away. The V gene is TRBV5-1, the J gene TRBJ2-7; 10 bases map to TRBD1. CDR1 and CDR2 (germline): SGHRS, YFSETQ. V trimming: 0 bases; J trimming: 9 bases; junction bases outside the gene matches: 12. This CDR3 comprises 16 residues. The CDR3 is CASSLAGTGVLGGQYF. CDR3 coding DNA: TGCGCCAGCAGCTTGGCTGGGACAGGGGTCCTTGGCGGGCAGTACTTC.

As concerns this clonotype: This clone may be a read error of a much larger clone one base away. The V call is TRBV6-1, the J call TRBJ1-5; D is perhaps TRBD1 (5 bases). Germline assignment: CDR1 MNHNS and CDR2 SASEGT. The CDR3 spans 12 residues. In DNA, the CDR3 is TGTGTCAGCAGAAGAGGGGACCAGTCCCAGCATTTT. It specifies CVSRRGDQSQHF.

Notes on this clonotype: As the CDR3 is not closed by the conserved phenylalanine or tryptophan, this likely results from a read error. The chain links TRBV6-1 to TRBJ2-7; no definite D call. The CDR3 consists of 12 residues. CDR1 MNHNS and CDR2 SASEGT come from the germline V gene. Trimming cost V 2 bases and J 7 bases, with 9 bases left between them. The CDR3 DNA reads TGTGCCAGCAGTGAAACATTTTATGAGCAGTACCTC. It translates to CASSETFYEQYL.

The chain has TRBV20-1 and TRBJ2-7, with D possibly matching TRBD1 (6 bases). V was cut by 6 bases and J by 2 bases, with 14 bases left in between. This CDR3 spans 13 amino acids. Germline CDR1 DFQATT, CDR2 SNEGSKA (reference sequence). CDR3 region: CSARNRQAYEQYF. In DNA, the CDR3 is TGCAGTGCAAGGAATAGACAGGCCTACGAGCAGTACTTC.

The chain's CDR3 is CASNISSYEQYF. The CDR3 DNA reads TGTGCCAGCAACATCAGCTCCTACGAGCAGTACTTC. The rearrangement links TRBV6-2 or TRBV6-3 to TRBJ2-7, with D uncertain. The length of the CDR3 is 12 residues. Trimming cost V 7 bases and J 0 bases, with 7 bases left between them. Germline CDR1 and CDR2: MNHEY and SVGEGT.

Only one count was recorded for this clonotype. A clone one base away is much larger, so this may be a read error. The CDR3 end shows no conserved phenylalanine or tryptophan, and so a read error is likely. DNA of the CDR3: TGCAGTGCTAGAGAATCCAGCGTTAACTATGGCTACACCTTA. This translates into CSARESSVNYGYTL. This chain joins TRBV20-1 and TRBJ1-2; D is undetermined. Deletions cut 0 bases from V and 1 base from J, with 9 bases between. Germline V gives CDR1 DFQATT, CDR2 SNEGSKA (reference sequence). The CDR3 extends over 14 amino acids.

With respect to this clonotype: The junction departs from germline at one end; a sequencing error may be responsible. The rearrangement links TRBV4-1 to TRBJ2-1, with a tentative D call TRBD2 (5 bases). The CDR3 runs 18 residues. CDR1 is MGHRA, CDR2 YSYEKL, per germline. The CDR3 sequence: CASSQDLELATIHNEQFF. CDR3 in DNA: TGCGCCAGTAGCCAAGATCTAGAGCTAGCAACGATTCACAATGAGCAGTTCTTC.

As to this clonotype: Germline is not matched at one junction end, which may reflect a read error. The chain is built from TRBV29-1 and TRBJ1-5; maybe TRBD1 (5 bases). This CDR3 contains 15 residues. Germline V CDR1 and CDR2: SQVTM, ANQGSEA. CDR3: CSIVLQGYSNRPQHF. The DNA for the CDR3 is TGCAGCATTGTTCTCCAGGGCTATAGCAATCGGCCCCAGCATTTT.

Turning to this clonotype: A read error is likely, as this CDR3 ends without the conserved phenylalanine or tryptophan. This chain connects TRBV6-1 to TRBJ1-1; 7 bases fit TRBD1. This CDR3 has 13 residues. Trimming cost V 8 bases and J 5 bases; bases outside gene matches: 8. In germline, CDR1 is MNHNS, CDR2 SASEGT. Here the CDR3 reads CASYHRGGTEAFS. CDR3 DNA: TGTGCCAGCTATCACAGGGGAGGGACTGAAGCTTTCTCT.

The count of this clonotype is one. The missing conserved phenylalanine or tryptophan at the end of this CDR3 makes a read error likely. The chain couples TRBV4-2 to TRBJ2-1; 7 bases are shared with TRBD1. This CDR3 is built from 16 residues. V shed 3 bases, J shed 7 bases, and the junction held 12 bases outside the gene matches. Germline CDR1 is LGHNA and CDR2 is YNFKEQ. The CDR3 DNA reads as TGTGCCAGCAGCCACGGAATAGGGGGCACCGAGAATGAGCAGTTCTTA. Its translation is CASSHGIGGTENEQFL.

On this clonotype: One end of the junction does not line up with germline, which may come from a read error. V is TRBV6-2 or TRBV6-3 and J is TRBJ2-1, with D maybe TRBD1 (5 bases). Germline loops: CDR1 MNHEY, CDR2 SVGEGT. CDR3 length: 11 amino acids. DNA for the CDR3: TGTGCCAGCAGTCAGGGATCTAAGCAGTTCTTT. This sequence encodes CASSQGSKQFF.

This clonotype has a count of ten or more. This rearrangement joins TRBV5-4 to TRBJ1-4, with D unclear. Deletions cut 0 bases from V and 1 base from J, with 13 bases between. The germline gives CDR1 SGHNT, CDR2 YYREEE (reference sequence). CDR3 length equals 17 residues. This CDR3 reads CASSLASGLGTNEKLFF. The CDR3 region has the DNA TGTGCCAGCAGCTTGGCCTCTGGGTTAGGAACTAATGAAAAACTGTTTTTT.

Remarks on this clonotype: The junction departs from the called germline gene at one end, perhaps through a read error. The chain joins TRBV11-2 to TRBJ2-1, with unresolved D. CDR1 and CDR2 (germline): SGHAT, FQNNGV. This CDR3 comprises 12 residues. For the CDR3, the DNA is TGTGCCAGCAACTTAGCTGGATATGAGCAGTTCTTC. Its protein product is CASNLAGYEQFF.

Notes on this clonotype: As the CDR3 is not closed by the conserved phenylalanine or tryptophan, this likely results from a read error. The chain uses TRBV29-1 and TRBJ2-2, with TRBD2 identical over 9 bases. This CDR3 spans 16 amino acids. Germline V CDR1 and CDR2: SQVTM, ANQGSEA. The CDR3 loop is CGVEDPSGRSGGELFS. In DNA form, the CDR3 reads TGCGGCGTTGAAGATCCCAGCGGGAGGTCCGGCGGGGAGCTGTTTTCT.

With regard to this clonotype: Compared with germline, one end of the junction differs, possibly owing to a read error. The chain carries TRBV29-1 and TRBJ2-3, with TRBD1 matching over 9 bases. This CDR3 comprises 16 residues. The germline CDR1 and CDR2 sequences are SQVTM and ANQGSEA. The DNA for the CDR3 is TGCAGCGTTGAAGATCAGGGACAGGGAAGCACAGATATGCAGTATTTT. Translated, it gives CSVEDQGQGSTDMQYF.

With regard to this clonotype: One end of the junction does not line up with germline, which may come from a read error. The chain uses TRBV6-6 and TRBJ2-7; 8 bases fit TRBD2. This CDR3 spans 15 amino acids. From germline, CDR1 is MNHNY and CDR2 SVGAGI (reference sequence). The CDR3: CPSRPKLAGWYEQYF. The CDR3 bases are TGTCCCAGCAGACCCAAATTAGCGGGGTGGTACGAGCAGTACTTC.

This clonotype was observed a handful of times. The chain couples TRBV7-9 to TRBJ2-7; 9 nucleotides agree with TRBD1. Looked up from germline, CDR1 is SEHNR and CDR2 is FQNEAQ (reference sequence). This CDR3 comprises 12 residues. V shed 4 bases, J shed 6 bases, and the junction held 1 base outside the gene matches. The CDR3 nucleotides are TGTGCCAGCAGCTGGGACAGGGCCGAGCAGTACTTC. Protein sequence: CASSWDRAEQYF. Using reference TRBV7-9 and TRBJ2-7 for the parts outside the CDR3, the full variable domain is DTGVSQNPRHKITKRGQNVTFRCDPISEHNRLYWYRQTLGQGPEFLTYFQNEAQLEKSRLLSDRFSAERPKGSFSTLEIQRTEQGDSAMYLCASSWDRAEQYFGPGTRLTVT.

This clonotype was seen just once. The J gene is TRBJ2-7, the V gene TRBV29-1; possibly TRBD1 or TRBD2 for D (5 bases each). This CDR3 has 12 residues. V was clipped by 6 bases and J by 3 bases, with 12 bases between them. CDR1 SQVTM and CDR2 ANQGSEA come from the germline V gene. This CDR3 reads CSVGEGNYEQYF. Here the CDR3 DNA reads TGCAGCGTGGGGGAAGGGAACTACGAGCAGTACTTC.

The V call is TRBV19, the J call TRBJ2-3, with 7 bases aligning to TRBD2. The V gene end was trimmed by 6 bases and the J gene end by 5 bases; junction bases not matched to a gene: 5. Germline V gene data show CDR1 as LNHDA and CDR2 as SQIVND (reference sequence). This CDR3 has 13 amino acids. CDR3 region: CASSGRSLDTQYF. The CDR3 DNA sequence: TGTGCCAGTAGCGGGAGGAGTTTAGATACGCAGTATTTT.

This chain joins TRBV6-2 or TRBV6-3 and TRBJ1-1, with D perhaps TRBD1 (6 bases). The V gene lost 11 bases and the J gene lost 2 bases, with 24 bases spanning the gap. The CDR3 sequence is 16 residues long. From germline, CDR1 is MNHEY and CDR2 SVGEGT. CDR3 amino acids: CADSTNDGTTNTEAFF. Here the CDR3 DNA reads TGTGCCGACAGTACCAACGACGGGACAACTAACACTGAAGCTTTCTTT.

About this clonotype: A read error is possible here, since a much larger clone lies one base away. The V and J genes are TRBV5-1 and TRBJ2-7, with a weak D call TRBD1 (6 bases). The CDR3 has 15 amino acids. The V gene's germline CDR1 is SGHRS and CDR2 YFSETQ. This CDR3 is CGSSQGSLITYEQYF. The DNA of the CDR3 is TGCGGCAGCAGCCAGGGGTCCCTAATAACCTACGAGCAGTACTTC.

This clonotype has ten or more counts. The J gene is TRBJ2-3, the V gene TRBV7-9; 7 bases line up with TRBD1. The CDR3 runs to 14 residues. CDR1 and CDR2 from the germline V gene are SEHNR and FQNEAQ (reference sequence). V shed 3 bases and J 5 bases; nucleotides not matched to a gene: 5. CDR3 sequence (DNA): TGTGCCAGCAGCTTTGGGACAGATGGAGATACGCAGTATTTT. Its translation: CASSFGTDGDTQYF.

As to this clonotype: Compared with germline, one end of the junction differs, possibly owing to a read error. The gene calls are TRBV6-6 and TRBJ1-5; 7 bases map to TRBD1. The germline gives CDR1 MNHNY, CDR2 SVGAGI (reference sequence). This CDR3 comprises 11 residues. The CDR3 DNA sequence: TGTGTCAGCAGTTTAGGGGGCCCCCGGCATTTT. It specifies CVSSLGGPRHF.

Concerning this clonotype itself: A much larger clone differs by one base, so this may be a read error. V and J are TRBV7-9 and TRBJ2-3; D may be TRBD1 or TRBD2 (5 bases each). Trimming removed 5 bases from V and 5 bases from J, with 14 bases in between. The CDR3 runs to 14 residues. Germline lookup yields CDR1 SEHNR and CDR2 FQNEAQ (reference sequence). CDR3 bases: TGTGCCAGCAGCATAAGGGGACGGGGAGATACGCAGTATTTT. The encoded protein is CASSIRGRGDTQYF.